This entry concerns a single TCR beta chain. The source of the sample is a study of blood T cell repertoires in COVID-19. The data were produced by immunoSEQ multiplex PCR, yet TCRdb's version contains in-frame clones alone and is incomplete. Of around 220,000 clones listed, roughly 84% are singletons. Trimming pared 8 bases from V and 0 bases from J, leaving 17 bases between. CDR3 length equals 16 residues. Germline V lookup: CDR1 MNHEY, CDR2 SMNVEV (reference sequence). The chain recombines TRBV27 with TRBJ1-5; the D gene is possibly TRBD1 (6 bases). Sequenced material: peripheral blood. The receptor's source is a young man with active or convalescent COVID-19. The CDR3 spells CASAKTGRGSNQPQHF. The CDR3 DNA is TGTGCCAGCGCCAAGACAGGACGTGGTAGCAATCAGCCCCAGCATTTT.